Listed here are 22 T cell receptor beta chains from one sample, sequenced in a study of response to subunit inactivated influenza vaccine. One entry per CDR3 protein results from TCRdb running MiXCR on the RT-PCR reads. Among approximately 530,000 distinct CDR3 sequences, 6.5% to 8% were seen once, and the ten largest hold 10% to 15%. Here the sequenced sample was PBMCs from blood, taken 23 months after vaccination. These receptor sequences come from a man in his fifties or sixties who received an inactivated influenza vaccine.

Many counts were recorded for this clonotype. The chain joins TRBV12-3 or TRBV12-4 to TRBJ1-2; D is perhaps TRBD1 (5 bases). V was trimmed by 6 bases and J by 8 bases, leaving 10 bases between them. This CDR3 spans 11 amino acids. CDR3 sequence: CASSAGQGYTF. The CDR3 DNA follows: TGTGCCAGCAGCGCAGGGCAGGGCTACACCTTC.

This clonotype was seen many times. The chain links TRBV2 to TRBJ1-5; 10 nucleotides match TRBD1. The CDR3 is made up of 15 amino acids. V lost 7 bases to trimming and J lost 4 bases; unmatched junction nucleotides: 7. The germline V gene encodes CDR1 SNHLY and CDR2 FYNNEI. CDR3 in DNA: TGTGCCAGCATTCGGGACAGGGGTACTAATCAGCCCCAGCATTTT. Translating it yields CASIRDRGTNQPQHF.

The CDR3 reads CASSPSGVSGANVLTF. CDR3 coding DNA: TGTGCCAGCAGCCCATCTGGCGTCTCTGGGGCCAACGTCCTGACTTTC. The chain carries TRBV12-3 or TRBV12-4 and TRBJ2-6; no definite D call. The CDR3 runs 16 residues. V lost 6 bases and J lost 0, with 12 bases in between.

In this sample, this clonotype turned up many times. The chain couples TRBV12-3 or TRBV12-4 to TRBJ2-7, with 7 positions matching TRBD1. The CDR3 spans 17 residues. V lost 3 bases, J lost 2 bases, and 13 bases stayed unmatched. CDR3 residues: CASSFQYLSGGAYEQYF. Here the CDR3 DNA reads TGTGCCAGCAGTTTCCAATACTTGTCAGGGGGTGCCTACGAGCAGTACTTC.

At least ten counts were recorded for this clonotype. The chain joins TRBV12-3 or TRBV12-4 to TRBJ2-1; D might be TRBD1 (6 bases). This CDR3 contains 16 residues. V lost 4 bases and J lost 2, with 15 bases in between. The CDR3 coding sequence is TGTGCCAGCAGTTGGGAGTGGGACACCACCTACAATGAGCAGTTCTTC. Amino acids: CASSWEWDTTYNEQFF.

CDR3 nucleotides: TGTGCCTGGAGTGTAAGTCTAGCGGCCTACAATGAGCAGTTCTTC. Protein sequence: CAWSVSLAAYNEQFF. This chain links TRBV30 with TRBJ2-1, with 7 bases identical to TRBD2. The CDR3 totals 15 residues. V shed 0 bases and J 2 bases; nucleotides not matched to a gene: 4. Germline loops: CDR1 GTSNPN, CDR2 SVGIG (reference sequence).

This clonotype was seen repeatedly, ten times or more. This sequence joins TRBV11-1 and TRBJ2-7; TRBD1 is a possible D gene (5 bases). V was clipped by 1 base and J by 6 bases, with 13 bases between them. Germline lookup yields CDR1 SGHAT and CDR2 FQDESV (reference sequence). The CDR3 is made up of 14 amino acids. CDR3 nucleotides: TGTGCCAGCAGCTTAGGGACAACCCCAACCGAGCAGTACTTC. Translated: CASSLGTTPTEQYF. The whole variable domain, filled in from reference TRBV11-1 and TRBJ2-7, reads EAEVAQSPRYKITEKSQAVAFWCDPISGHATLYWYRQILGQGPELLVQFQDESVVDDSQLPKDRFSAERLKGVDSTLKIQPAELGDSAMYLCASSLGTTPTEQYFGPGTRLTVT.

The chain combines TRBV4-3 with TRBJ2-3; D is unclear. Between the trimmed V and J ends, which lost 1 base and 2 bases, there was a span of 16 bases. From germline, CDR1 is LGHNA and CDR2 YSLEER. There are 17 residues in the CDR3. In DNA form, the CDR3 reads TGCGCCAGCAGCCAAGGCGGTTCCAGACTCATCACAGATACGCAGTATTTT. Protein sequence: CASSQGGSRLITDTQYF.

This clonotype was seen a handful of times. V gene TRBV5-5 combines with J gene TRBJ2-7; a weak D match, TRBD1 (5 bases). This CDR3 region has 14 residues. Germline V gives CDR1 SGHKS, CDR2 YYEKEE (reference sequence). The germline V and J ends were trimmed by 3 bases and 3 bases, with 13 bases remaining between them. CDR3 sequence (DNA): TGTGCCAGCAGCTGGACACGGTGGGGCTACGAGCAGTACTTC. It codes for CASSWTRWGYEQYF.

This clonotype was found many times. The rearrangement joins TRBV4-3 to TRBJ2-1; no firm D call. Trimming pared 0 bases from V and 10 bases from J, leaving 16 bases between. CDR1 is LGHNA, CDR2 YSLEER, per germline. This CDR3 contains 15 residues. CDR3 DNA sequence: TGCGCCAGCAGCCAAGATTTGGTAGCCCCATGGGAGCAGTTCTTC. It codes for CASSQDLVAPWEQFF.

This clonotype was counted between two and nine times. This chain connects TRBV7-2 to TRBJ2-3, with D perhaps being TRBD1 or TRBD2 (5 bases each). Germline V gene sequence: CDR1 SGHTA, CDR2 FQGNSA. This CDR3 comprises 14 residues. With 5 bases removed from V and 7 bases from J, the gap between germline ends came to 16 bases. CDR3: CASSVDRDGHTQYF. For the CDR3, the DNA is TGTGCCAGCAGCGTCGACCGGGACGGACATACGCAGTATTTT. Filled out from reference TRBV7-2 and TRBJ2-3, the complete variable domain reads GAGVSQSPSNKVTEKGKDVELRCDPISGHTALYWYRQSLGQGLEFLIYFQGNSAPDKSGLPSDRFSAERTGGSVSTLTIQRTQQEDSAVYLCASSVDRDGHTQYFGPGTRLTVL.

This clonotype was detected a few times. V is TRBV20-1 and J is TRBJ2-5; D uncertain. Between the trimmed V and J ends, which lost 6 bases and 2 bases, there was a span of 16 bases. Germline V gives CDR1 DFQATT, CDR2 SNEGSKA (reference sequence). The CDR3 extends over 14 amino acids. In DNA, the CDR3 is TGCAGTGCGAAAAAGGCCCGACATCAAGAGACCCAGTACTTC. It encodes CSAKKARHQETQYF.

This clonotype was seen repeatedly, ten times or more. The V call is TRBV12-3 or TRBV12-4, the J call TRBJ1-6, with unresolved D. The CDR3 runs 13 residues. The V gene lost 8 bases and the J gene lost 0 bases, with 5 bases spanning the gap. CDR3 region: CASCDSYNSPLHF. CDR3 coding DNA: TGTGCCAGCTGCGACTCCTATAATTCACCCCTCCACTTT.

This clonotype was found a few times. One base away lies a much larger clone, so this may be a sequencing read error. The CDR3 loop reads CASSLEGWETQYF. The CDR3 DNA is TGCGCCAGCAGCTTGGAGGGATGGGAGACCCAGTACTTC. V gene TRBV5-1 combines with J gene TRBJ2-5; D gene uncertain. CDR1 and CDR2 (germline): SGHRS, YFSETQ. Trimming left V 0 bases short and J 5 bases short, with 8 bases between. The CDR3 spans 13 residues.

At least ten counts were recorded for this clonotype. This chain links TRBV6-5 with TRBJ2-1, with TRBD2 identical over 14 bases. CDR3 length equals 16 residues. V was clipped by 2 bases and J by 6 bases; unmatched bases: 3. Per germline, CDR1 MNHEY and CDR2 SVGAGI. The CDR3 region has the DNA TGTGCCAGCAGTTACCCCGGACTAGCGGGAGGCAATGAGCAGTTCTTC. Translation: CASSYPGLAGGNEQFF.

This clonotype was counted only a few times. The CDR3 spells CASSGRQMGGYTF. The CDR3 bases are TGTGCCAGCAGTGGCCGGCAGATGGGAGGCTACACCTTC. This chain connects TRBV6-2 or TRBV6-3 to TRBJ1-2; no definite D call. V lost 5 bases and J lost 8, with 15 bases in between. CDR3 length: 13 amino acids. Germline CDR1 and CDR2: MNHEY and SVGEGT.

This clonotype has a handful of counts. The V call is TRBV6-5, the J call TRBJ2-7, with 7 positions matching TRBD1. Germline V gene sequence: CDR1 MNHEY, CDR2 SVGAGI. V was pared by 2 bases and J by 4 bases, with 8 bases of the junction left unmatched. This CDR3 comprises 15 residues. Here the CDR3 DNA reads TGTGCCAGCAGTTACACCCGACAGGGCCAATACGAGCAGTACTTC. Its protein is CASSYTRQGQYEQYF.

This clonotype came up many times. V is TRBV7-8 and J is TRBJ2-2; a weak D match, TRBD1 (6 bases). Looked up from germline, CDR1 is SGHVS and CDR2 is FQNEAQ. The germline V and J ends were trimmed by 4 bases and 4 bases, with 7 bases remaining between them. This CDR3 is 13 amino acids long. CDR3 in amino acids: CASSSGVTGELFF. CDR3 bases: TGTGCCAGCAGCTCAGGGGTCACCGGGGAGCTGTTTTTT.

This clonotype was counted a few times. The chain couples TRBV4-2 to TRBJ2-3, with 10 bases matching TRBD2. Germline values: CDR1 LGHNA, CDR2 YNFKEQ. This CDR3 contains 18 residues. Losses at the gene ends were 0 bases for V and 6 bases for J; bases not matched to a gene: 12. The chain's CDR3 is CASSQDLVAGGFDDTQYF. The CDR3 DNA reads as TGTGCCAGCAGCCAAGATCTGGTAGCGGGGGGATTTGACGATACGCAGTATTTT.

A few counts support this clonotype. This chain uses TRBV6-5 with TRBJ2-5, with D hard to call. There are 14 residues in the CDR3. Germline V gene data show CDR1 as MNHEY and CDR2 as SVGAGI. The V end was cut by 0 bases, the J end by 7 bases, with 12 bases between. The DNA of the CDR3 is TGTGCCAGCAGTTACTCGAAACGATGGTTGACCCAGTACTTC. Amino acid sequence: CASSYSKRWLTQYF.

This clonotype occurred many times. This chain joins TRBV24-1 and TRBJ2-2, with TRBD2 matching 10 bases. Germline loops: CDR1 KGHDR, CDR2 SFDVKD. With 8 bases clipped from V and 0 bases from J, the junction kept 5 bases outside the gene matches. This CDR3 is 16 amino acids long. The CDR3: CATTWLAGANTGELFF. As DNA, the CDR3 is TGTGCCACCACATGGCTAGCGGGAGCGAACACCGGGGAGCTGTTTTTT.

The chain carries TRBV29-1 and TRBJ2-3; 7 bases line up with TRBD1. This CDR3 contains 14 residues. V shed 6 bases, J shed 0 bases, and the junction held 6 bases outside the gene matches. The germline V gene has CDR1 SQVTM and CDR2 ANQGSEA. As DNA, the CDR3 is TGCAGCGTAAGGACAGGTCAAAGCACAGATACGCAGTATTTT. Translation: CSVRTGQSTDTQYF.